This entry lists 29 T cell receptor beta chains sequenced from one sample in a study of blood T cell repertoires in COVID-19. Profiling relied on immunoSEQ multiplex PCR, and the TCRdb table lists in-frame clones only, not all of them. Among about 250,000 clones listed, around nine tenths were seen once. Sequenced material: peripheral blood. The receptors derive from a man aged 25 to 40 with acute or convalescent COVID-19.

The J gene is TRBJ2-5, the V gene TRBV5-6, with 8 bases matching TRBD1. Trimming removed 4 bases from V and 6 bases from J; junction bases left unmatched: 11. Germline loops: CDR1 SGHDT, CDR2 YYEEEE. The CDR3 loop spans 15 amino acids. The CDR3 spells CASSPDGQGWQTQYF. Here the CDR3 DNA reads TGTGCCAGCAGCCCCGATGGACAGGGTTGGCAGACCCAGTACTTC.

This sequence joins TRBV29-1 and TRBJ2-7, with D possibly matching TRBD2 (5 bases). The germline V gene encodes CDR1 SQVTM and CDR2 ANQGSEA. Deletions cut 0 bases from V and 0 bases from J, with 9 bases between. The CDR3 is made up of 14 amino acids. CDR3 nucleotide sequence: TGCAGCGTTGAAGAAGAGGGATACTCCTACGAGCAGTACTTC. As protein: CSVEEEGYSYEQYF.

The V and J genes are TRBV5-1 and TRBJ2-1; 12 bases match TRBD2. CDR1 is SGHRS and CDR2 is YFSETQ in the germline V gene. Trimming took 4 bases from V and 8 from J; bases not matched to a gene: 10. This CDR3 contains 16 residues. CDR3 DNA sequence: TGCGCCAGCAGCCCCCCTAGCGGGGGGGCCAACGATGAGCAGTTCTTC. Protein: CASSPPSGGANDEQFF.

DNA of the CDR3: TGTGCCAGCAGTTTCAGAGGGGGTAATGAAAAACTGTTTTTT. Protein product: CASSFRGGNEKLFF. The chain recombines TRBV11-2 with TRBJ1-4; possibly TRBD1 for D (6 bases). Germline V gene sequence: CDR1 SGHAT, CDR2 FQNNGV. V lost 6 bases to trimming and J lost 4 bases, with 12 bases between them. The CDR3 runs 14 residues.

The V gene is TRBV5-4, the J gene TRBJ1-2, with TRBD1 as a possible D gene (6 bases). The germline V gene has CDR1 SGHNT and CDR2 YYREEE (reference sequence). V was pared by 1 base and J by 0 bases, with 7 bases between. This CDR3 contains 14 residues. CDR3: CASSLWDTNYGYTF. CDR3 nucleotides: TGTGCCAGCAGCTTGTGGGACACTAACTATGGCTACACCTTC.

The chain recombines TRBV2 with TRBJ1-1; D is possibly TRBD1 (5 bases). The CDR3 covers 14 residues. V was trimmed by 1 base and J by 4 bases, leaving 10 bases between them. Germline lookup yields CDR1 SNHLY and CDR2 FYNNEI. The DNA of the CDR3 is TGTGCCAGCAGTGAAGGTAAAAGGGGCACTGAAGCTTTCTTT. Protein: CASSEGKRGTEAFF.

The V gene is TRBV12-3 or TRBV12-4, the J gene TRBJ1-2; TRBD1 matches at 8 bases. V was pared by 6 bases and J by 4 bases, with 4 bases of the junction left unmatched. The CDR3 length is 13 residues. Written as DNA, the CDR3 is TGTGCCAGCAGAGGACAGGGAGGCTATGGCTACACCTTC. Translating gives CASRGQGGYGYTF.

The chain couples TRBV4-1 to TRBJ2-3; 8 bases align to TRBD2. The CDR3 consists of 17 residues. Germline lookup yields CDR1 MGHRA and CDR2 YSYEKL. The V and J ends lost 0 bases and 7 bases, in that order; junction bases with no gene match: 12. The CDR3 DNA sequence: TGCGCCAGCAGCCAAGACGCGGGGGGACCTACGCCCTATACGCAGTATTTT. It is translated as CASSQDAGGPTPYTQYF.

This clone occurred once. The chain has TRBV4-1 and TRBJ1-2; TRBD1 matches at 9 bases. The V and J ends lost 0 bases and 5 bases, in that order; junction bases with no gene match: 7. Looked up from germline, CDR1 is MGHRA and CDR2 is YSYEKL. The CDR3 loop spans 16 amino acids. The CDR3 loop is CASSQDGTGIKYGYTF. The CDR3 DNA reads as TGCGCCAGCAGCCAAGATGGGACAGGGATAAAATATGGCTACACCTTC.

The chain carries TRBV11-1 and TRBJ2-7; 10 nucleotides line up with TRBD2. Germline V gene sequence: CDR1 SGHAT, CDR2 FQDESV (reference sequence). Trimming removed 5 bases from V and 6 bases from J; junction bases left unmatched: 10. The CDR3 has 15 amino acids. The CDR3 coding sequence is TGTGCCAGCAGCCCCAGGGCTAGCGGGAGTCCCGAGCAGTACTTC. Its protein is CASSPRASGSPEQYF.

This rearrangement joins TRBV6-5 to TRBJ1-1; TRBD1 is a possible D gene (6 bases). V was pared by 6 bases and J by 0 bases, with 11 bases between. This CDR3 contains 14 residues. Germline values: CDR1 MNHEY, CDR2 SVGAGI. CDR3 in amino acids: CASRVGGLNTEAFF. In DNA, the CDR3 is TGTGCCAGCAGAGTAGGGGGTTTGAACACTGAAGCTTTCTTT.

In its sample, this clone was seen once. The V gene is TRBV6-5, the J gene TRBJ2-7; no reliable D call. CDR1 is MNHEY, CDR2 SVGAGI, per germline. Trimming removed 7 bases from V and 5 bases from J, with 12 bases in between. The CDR3 consists of 12 residues. This CDR3 reads CASNRAPDEQYF. Here the CDR3 DNA reads TGTGCCAGCAACCGCGCCCCTGACGAGCAGTACTTC.

V gene TRBV6-2 or TRBV6-3 combines with J gene TRBJ2-2; D may be TRBD1 (6 bases). CDR3 length: 14 amino acids. V dropped 6 bases and J dropped 5 bases, with 13 bases sitting between them. In germline, CDR1 is MNHEY, CDR2 SVGEGT. CDR3 sequence reads: CASSRRTGTGELFF. The CDR3 DNA reads TGTGCCAGCAGCCGGAGAACAGGGACCGGGGAGCTGTTTTTT.

The chain employs TRBV18 and TRBJ2-1; weak D call: TRBD2 (6 bases). This CDR3 is 17 amino acids long. V was cut by 3 bases and J by 4 bases, with 19 bases left in between. Germline loops: CDR1 KGHSH, CDR2 LQKENI. The CDR3 is CASSPGHLAEIYNEQFF. The CDR3, as DNA: TGTGCCAGCTCACCCGGCCATTTAGCGGAGATTTACAATGAGCAGTTCTTC. The full variable domain, in which reference TRBV18 and TRBJ2-1 provide the parts outside the CDR3, is NAGVMQNPRHLVRRRGQEARLRCSPMKGHSHVYWYRQLPEEGLKFMVYLQKENIIDESGMPKERFSAEFPKEGPSILRIQQVVRGDSAAYFCASSPGHLAEIYNEQFFGPGTRLTVL.

This clone occurred a few times. The chain has TRBV5-1 and TRBJ2-3; weak D call: TRBD2 (5 bases). CDR3 size: 16 residues. The ends were cut back, 3 bases at V and 2 bases at J, with 16 bases in the middle. Germline V gene sequence: CDR1 SGHRS, CDR2 YFSETQ. CDR3 protein: CASSSGIIRTTDTQYF. DNA for the CDR3: TGCGCCAGCAGCTCCGGGATTATCCGGACCACAGATACGCAGTATTTT.

The rearrangement uses TRBV27 and TRBJ2-1; 12 bases agree with TRBD2. Germline lookup yields CDR1 MNHEY and CDR2 SMNVEV (reference sequence). The CDR3 sequence is 14 residues long. Losses at the gene ends were 4 bases for V and 9 bases for J; bases not matched to a gene: 4. The DNA of the CDR3 is TGTGCCAGCAGTTGGACTAGCGGGGTTGGTGAGCAGTTCTTC. As protein: CASSWTSGVGEQFF.

A few counts support this clone. CDR3 sequence (DNA): TGTGCCAGCAGCCCGAACCGACAGCTCTATGGCTACACCTTC. This gives the protein CASSPNRQLYGYTF. V and J are TRBV5-4 and TRBJ1-2; perhaps TRBD1 as D (5 bases). Looked up from germline, CDR1 is SGHNT and CDR2 is YYREEE (reference sequence). The CDR3 loop spans 14 amino acids. V was pared by 4 bases and J by 4 bases, with 14 bases between.

This clone was recorded once. The chain has TRBV6-1 and TRBJ1-3, with a weak D call TRBD1 (5 bases). Germline V lookup: CDR1 MNHNS, CDR2 SASEGT. V was shortened by 3 bases and J by 2 bases, with 17 bases between the two germline ends. The CDR3 loop spans 17 amino acids. The CDR3 DNA is TGTGCCAGCAGTGACCCGAGGATAGGGGTTCCTGGAAACACCATATATTTT. Translated: CASSDPRIGVPGNTIYF.

Only one count was recorded for this clone. This chain links TRBV28 with TRBJ1-3; the match to TRBD1 covers 9 bases. Germline V lookup: CDR1 MDHEN, CDR2 SYDVKM. This CDR3 has 16 residues. V lost 6 bases and J lost 4; bases outside the gene matches: 10. This CDR3 is CASSNPGQGTGNTIYF. The DNA of the CDR3 is TGTGCCAGCAGCAATCCGGGACAGGGTACCGGAAACACCATATATTTT.

The chain is built from TRBV4-1 and TRBJ1-5; 7 bases map to TRBD1. Per the germline V gene, CDR1 is MGHRA and CDR2 is YSYEKL. The CDR3 consists of 18 residues. Losses at the gene ends were 2 bases for V and 6 bases for J; bases not matched to a gene: 16. CDR3 amino acids: CASSQKSHGGTVSQPQHF. Written as DNA, the CDR3 is TGCGCCAGCAGCCAAAAGTCCCACGGAGGGACAGTGAGTCAGCCCCAGCATTTT.

On this clone: The sample carries other DNA sequences with the same CDR3. The chain carries TRBV6-1 and TRBJ1-1, with no clear D. V gave up 3 bases and J gave up 2 bases, with 7 bases separating them. The CDR3 totals 13 residues. Germline lookup yields CDR1 MNHNS and CDR2 SASEGT. The CDR3 DNA reads as TGTGCCAGCAGTGATCGGGTAAACACTGAAGCTTTCTTT. Translated, it gives CASSDRVNTEAFF.

The DNA for the CDR3 is TGTGCCAGCAGCTTAGTAACAGGGAACACTGAAGCTTTCTTT. Its protein is CASSLVTGNTEAFF. The J gene is TRBJ1-1, the V gene TRBV11-2, with a tentative D call TRBD1 (5 bases). The V end lost 1 base, the J end lost 1 base, and 7 bases lay between the germline ends. Germline loops: CDR1 SGHAT, CDR2 FQNNGV. The CDR3 loop spans 14 amino acids.

This rearrangement joins TRBV21-1 to TRBJ2-1; the tabulated D call, TRBD2, remains unverified against the DNA. TRBV21-1 is a recognized pseudogene. The CDR3 spans 17 residues. The CDR3 DNA reads as TGTGCCAGCAGCAAAGGGCGTTGCAGCGGGCGGGGCAATGAGCAGTTCTTC. Encoded protein: CASSKGRCSGRGNEQFF.

Worth noting for this clone: A junction end diverges from the germline sequence, so it may reflect a read error. The V call is TRBV7-9, the J call TRBJ1-2; D uncertain. CDR1 and CDR2 (germline): SEHNR, FQNEAQ (reference sequence). There are 13 residues in the CDR3. CDR3 in amino acids: CASTLTGRYGYTF. CDR3 nucleotides: TGTGCCAGCACCTTAACGGGGAGATATGGCTACACCTTC. Complete variable domain (other parts from reference TRBV7-9 and TRBJ1-2): DTGVSQNPRHKITKRGQNVTFRCDPISEHNRLYWYRQTLGQGPEFLTYFQNEAQLEKSRLLSDRFSAERPKGSFSTLEIQRTEQGDSAMYLCASTLTGRYGYTFGSGTRLTVV.

The chain couples TRBV13 to TRBJ1-2; 8 nucleotides align to TRBD1. Germline V gene sequence: CDR1 PRHDT, CDR2 FYEKMQ (reference sequence). This CDR3 is 14 amino acids long. The J segment lost 8 bases and the V segment lost 4 bases, leaving 9 bases of the junction unmatched. CDR3 nucleotides: TGTGCCAGCAGCTCAGGGGGCGCAGGGCTGGGCTACACCTTC. Residues: CASSSGGAGLGYTF.

The V gene is TRBV30, the J gene TRBJ1-2; 7 positions agree with TRBD1. The CDR3 extends over 12 amino acids. With 1 base clipped from V and 7 bases from J, the junction kept 3 bases outside the gene matches. Germline V gives CDR1 GTSNPN, CDR2 SVGIG (reference sequence). DNA of the CDR3: TGTGCCTGGAGTGGGACAGGTTTTGGCTACACCTTC. This encodes CAWSGTGFGYTF.

V usage is TRBV5-6 and J usage is TRBJ2-7; 13 positions match TRBD2. V shed 2 bases, J shed 4 bases, and the junction held 6 bases outside the gene matches. The CDR3 totals 16 residues. Germline V gene data show CDR1 as SGHDT and CDR2 as YYEEEE. This CDR3 reads CASSLHPGLAGYEQYF. The DNA of the CDR3 is TGTGCCAGCAGCTTACATCCGGGACTAGCGGGATACGAGCAGTACTTC.

A single count supports this clone. The chain employs TRBV5-1 and TRBJ2-7; D might be TRBD1 (6 bases). In germline, CDR1 is SGHRS, CDR2 YFSETQ. V was trimmed by 0 bases and J by 4 bases, leaving 11 bases between them. The CDR3 length is 14 residues. The CDR3 spells CASSLDQGWYEQYF. As DNA, the CDR3 is TGCGCCAGCAGCTTGGATCAGGGGTGGTACGAGCAGTACTTC.

J is TRBJ2-3 and V is TRBV9; 7 bases map to TRBD1. The germline V gene has CDR1 SGDLS and CDR2 YYNGEE. The V segment lost 4 bases and the J segment 4 bases; nucleotides outside the gene matches: 9. This CDR3 spans 15 amino acids. CDR3 in amino acids: CASSTGTVGADTQYF. As DNA, the CDR3 is TGTGCCAGCAGCACTGGGACAGTTGGGGCAGATACGCAGTATTTT.